This T cell receptor (beta chain) was identified in a study of T cell repertoires in aging, cancer and after chemotherapy. V was pared by 5 bases and J by 3 bases, with 23 bases between. This CDR3 has 17 amino acids. Germline lookup yields CDR1 SGHTA and CDR2 FQGNSA. TCR beta rearrangements were amplified from peripheral blood genomic DNA. Rearranged V-D-J TRB sequences were amplified with a mixed TRB-A/B primer pool. TCRdb fed the multiplex PCR reads into MiXCR, producing one record per CDR3 protein. The repertoire holds around 7,700 distinct CDR3 sequences, with roughly half as singletons. The gene calls are TRBV7-2 and TRBJ2-7, with TRBD1 as a possible D gene (6 bases). Specimen: blood. This clonotype was sampled from a human donor with a solid tumor. The CDR3: CASSPISSQGTDYEQYF. As DNA, the CDR3 is TGTGCCAGCAGCCCAATCTCCTCACAGGGAACCGACTACGAGCAGTACTTC.